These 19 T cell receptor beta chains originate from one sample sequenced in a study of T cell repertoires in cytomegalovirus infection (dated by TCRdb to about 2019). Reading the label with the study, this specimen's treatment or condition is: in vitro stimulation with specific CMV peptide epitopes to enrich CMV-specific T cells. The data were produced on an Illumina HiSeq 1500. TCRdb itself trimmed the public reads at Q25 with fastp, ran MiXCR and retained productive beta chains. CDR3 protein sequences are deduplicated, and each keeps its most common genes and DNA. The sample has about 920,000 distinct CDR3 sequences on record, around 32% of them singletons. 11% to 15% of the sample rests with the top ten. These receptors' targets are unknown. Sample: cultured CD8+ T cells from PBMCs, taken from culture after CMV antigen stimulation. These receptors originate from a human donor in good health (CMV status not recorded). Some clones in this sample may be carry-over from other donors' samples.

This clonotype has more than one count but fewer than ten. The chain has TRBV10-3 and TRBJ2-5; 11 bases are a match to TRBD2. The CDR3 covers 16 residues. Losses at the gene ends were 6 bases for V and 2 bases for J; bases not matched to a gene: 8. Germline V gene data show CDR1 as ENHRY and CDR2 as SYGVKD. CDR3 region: CAIREKLAGGQETQYF. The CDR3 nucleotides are TGTGCCATCAGGGAAAAGCTAGCGGGGGGTCAAGAGACCCAGTACTTC.

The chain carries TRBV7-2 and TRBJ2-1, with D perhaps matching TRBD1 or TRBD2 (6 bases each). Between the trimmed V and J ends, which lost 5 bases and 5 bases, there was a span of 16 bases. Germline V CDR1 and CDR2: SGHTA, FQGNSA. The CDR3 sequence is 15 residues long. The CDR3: CASSLSGASHNEQFF. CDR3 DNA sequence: TGTGCCAGCAGCCTCTCGGGGGCAAGTCACAATGAGCAGTTCTTC.

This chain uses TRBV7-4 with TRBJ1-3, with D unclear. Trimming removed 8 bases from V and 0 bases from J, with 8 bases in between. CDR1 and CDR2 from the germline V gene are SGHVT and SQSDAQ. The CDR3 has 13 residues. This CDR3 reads CASPRASGNTIYF. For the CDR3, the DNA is TGTGCCAGCCCGAGGGCCTCTGGAAACACCATATATTTT. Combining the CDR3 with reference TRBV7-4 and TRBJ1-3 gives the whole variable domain GAGVSQSPRYKVAKRGRDVALRCDSISGHVTLYWYRQTLGQGSEVLTYSQSDAQRDKSGRPSGRFSAERPERSVSTLKIQRTEQGDSAVYLCASPRASGNTIYFGEGSWLTVV.

The CDR3 DNA is TGTGCCAGCAGCTTAATCACAGGGTCGGATGGCTACACCTTC. Its translation is CASSLITGSDGYTF. This sequence joins TRBV5-6 and TRBJ1-2, with TRBD1 as a possible D gene (6 bases). The CDR3 spans 14 residues. The germline CDR1 and CDR2 sequences are SGHDT and YYEEEE. V was pared by 2 bases and J by 6 bases, with 14 bases between.

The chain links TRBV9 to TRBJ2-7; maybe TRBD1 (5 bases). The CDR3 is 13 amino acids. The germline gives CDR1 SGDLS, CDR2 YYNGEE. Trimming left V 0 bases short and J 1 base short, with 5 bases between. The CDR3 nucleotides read TGTGCCAGCAGCGTAGAGGGGTCCTACGAGCAGTACTTC. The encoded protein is CASSVEGSYEQYF.

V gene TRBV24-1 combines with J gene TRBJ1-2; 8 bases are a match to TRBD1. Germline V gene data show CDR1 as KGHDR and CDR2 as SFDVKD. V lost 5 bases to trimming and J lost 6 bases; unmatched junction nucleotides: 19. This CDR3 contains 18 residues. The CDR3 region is CATSGPDRGYDPLHGYTF. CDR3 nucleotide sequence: TGTGCCACCAGTGGCCCCGACAGGGGCTATGACCCTCTCCATGGCTACACCTTC.

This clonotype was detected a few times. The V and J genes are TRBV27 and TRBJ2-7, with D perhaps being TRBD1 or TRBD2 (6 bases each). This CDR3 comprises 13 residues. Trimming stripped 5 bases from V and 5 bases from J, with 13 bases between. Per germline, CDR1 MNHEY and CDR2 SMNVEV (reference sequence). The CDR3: CASSRGAHNEQYF. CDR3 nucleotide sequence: TGTGCCAGCAGTAGGGGGGCGCATAACGAGCAGTACTTC.

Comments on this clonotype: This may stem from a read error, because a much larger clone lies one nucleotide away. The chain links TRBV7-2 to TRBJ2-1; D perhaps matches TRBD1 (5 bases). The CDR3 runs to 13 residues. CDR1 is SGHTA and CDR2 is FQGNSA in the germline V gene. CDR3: CANSTGPYNEQFF. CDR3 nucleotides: TGTGCCAACAGCACAGGACCCTACAATGAGCAGTTCTTC. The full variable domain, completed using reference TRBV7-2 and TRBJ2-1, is GAGVSQSPSNKVTEKGKDVELRCDPISGHTALYWYRQSLGQGLEFLIYFQGNSAPDKSGLPSDRFSAERTGGSVSTLTIQRTQQEDSAVYLCANSTGPYNEQFFGPGTRLTVL.

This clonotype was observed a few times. The CDR3 loop is CASSDIGADNYEQYV. Written as DNA, the CDR3 is TGTGCCAGCAGTGATATAGGGGCCGATAACTACGAGCAGTACGTC. This chain uses TRBV6-1 with TRBJ2-7, with a tentative D call TRBD1 (5 bases). Germline values: CDR1 MNHNS, CDR2 SASEGT. Trimming shortened V by 3 bases and J by 3 bases, and 15 bases separated the two germline ends. The CDR3 is 15 amino acids.

CDR3 coding DNA: TGTGCCAGCAGTTATAATGGGGGGGATTCACCCCTCCACTTT. It specifies CASSYNGGDSPLHF. The rearrangement uses TRBV6-8 and TRBJ1-6; D perhaps matches TRBD1 (5 bases). The CDR3 covers 14 residues. V shed 3 bases and J shed 8 bases, with 11 bases lying between them. CDR1 is MNHGY, CDR2 SAAAGT, per germline.

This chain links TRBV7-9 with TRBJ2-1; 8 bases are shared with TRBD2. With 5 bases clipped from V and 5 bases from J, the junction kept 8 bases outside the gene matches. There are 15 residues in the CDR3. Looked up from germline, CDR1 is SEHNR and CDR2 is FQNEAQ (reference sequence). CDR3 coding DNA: TGTGCCAGCAGCAACACTAGCGGCGGGGACAATGAGCAGTTCTTC. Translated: CASSNTSGGDNEQFF.

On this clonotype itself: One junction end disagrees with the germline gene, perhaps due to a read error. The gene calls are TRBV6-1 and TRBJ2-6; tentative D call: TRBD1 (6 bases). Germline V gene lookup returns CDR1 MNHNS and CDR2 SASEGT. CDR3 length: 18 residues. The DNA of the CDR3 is TGTGCCAGCAGTGACCGACAGGTCTCCTACTCTGGGGCCAACGTCCCGACTTTC. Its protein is CASSDRQVSYSGANVPTF.

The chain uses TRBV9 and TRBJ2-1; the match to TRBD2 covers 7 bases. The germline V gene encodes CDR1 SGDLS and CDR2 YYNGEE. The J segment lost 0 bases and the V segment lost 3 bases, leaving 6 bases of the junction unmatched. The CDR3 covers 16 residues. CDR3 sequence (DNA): TGTGCCAGCAGCGCCTTCGGCGGGGGCTCCTACAATGAGCAGTTCTTC. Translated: CASSAFGGGSYNEQFF.

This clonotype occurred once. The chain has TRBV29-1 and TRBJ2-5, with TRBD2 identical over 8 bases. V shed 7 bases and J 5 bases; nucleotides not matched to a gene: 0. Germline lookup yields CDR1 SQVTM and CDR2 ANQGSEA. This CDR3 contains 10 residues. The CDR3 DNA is TGCAGCGCGGGGGGGGAGACCCAGTACTTC. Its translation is CSAGGETQYF.

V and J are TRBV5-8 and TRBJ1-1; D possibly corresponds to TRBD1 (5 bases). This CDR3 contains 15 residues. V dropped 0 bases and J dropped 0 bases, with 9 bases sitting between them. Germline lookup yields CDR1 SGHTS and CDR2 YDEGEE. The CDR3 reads CASSLDAGVNTEAFF. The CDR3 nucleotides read TGTGCCAGCAGCTTGGATGCGGGGGTGAACACTGAAGCTTTCTTT. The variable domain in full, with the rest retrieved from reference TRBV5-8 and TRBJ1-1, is EAGVTQSPTHLIKTRGQQATLRCSPISGHTSVYWYQQALGLGLQFLLWYDEGEERNRGNFPPRFSGRQFPNYSSELNVNALELEDSALYLCASSLDAGVNTEAFFGQGTRLTVV.

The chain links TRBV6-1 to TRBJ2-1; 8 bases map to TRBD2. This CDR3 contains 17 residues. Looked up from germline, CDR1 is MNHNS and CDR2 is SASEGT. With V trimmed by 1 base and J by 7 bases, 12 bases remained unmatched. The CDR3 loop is CASSEGLGVAGNNEQFF. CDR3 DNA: TGTGCCAGCAGTGAAGGGTTGGGGGTAGCGGGGAATAATGAGCAGTTCTTC.

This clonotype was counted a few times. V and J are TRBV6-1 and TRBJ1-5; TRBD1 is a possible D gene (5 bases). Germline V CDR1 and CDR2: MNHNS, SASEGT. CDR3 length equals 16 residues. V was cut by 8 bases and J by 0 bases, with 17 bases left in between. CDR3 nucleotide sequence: TGTGCCAGCGTGGTAGACAGACCTTATAGCAATCAGCCCCAGCATTTT. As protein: CASVVDRPYSNQPQHF.

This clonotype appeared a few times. For the CDR3, the DNA is TGTGCCAGCAGTTACTCGGCGGGGGGAAACGATGAGCAGTTCTTC. This gives the protein CASSYSAGGNDEQFF. J is TRBJ2-1 and V is TRBV6-5, with TRBD2 matching over 8 bases. Losses at the gene ends were 0 bases for V and 8 bases for J; bases not matched to a gene: 6. The CDR3 runs to 15 residues. Germline-derived CDR1 and CDR2 are MNHEY and SVGAGI.

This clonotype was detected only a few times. The CDR3 is CASSLVRAGGRTDTQYF. In DNA form, the CDR3 reads TGTGCCAGCAGCTTAGTGAGAGCGGGGGGGCGAACAGATACGCAGTATTTT. The genes are TRBV7-6 and TRBJ2-3; 10 nucleotides agree with TRBD2. Germline V gives CDR1 SGHVS, CDR2 FNYEAQ. CDR3 length: 17 amino acids. The junction had 7 bases not matched to a gene; V was cut back by 1 base and J by 3 bases. The full variable domain, its missing parts supplied by reference TRBV7-6 and TRBJ2-3, is GAGVSQSPRYKVTKRGQDVALRCDPISGHVSLYWYRQALGQGPEFLTYFNYEAQQDKSGLPNDRFSAERPEGSISTLTIQRTEQRDSAMYRCASSLVRAGGRTDTQYFGPGTRLTVL.